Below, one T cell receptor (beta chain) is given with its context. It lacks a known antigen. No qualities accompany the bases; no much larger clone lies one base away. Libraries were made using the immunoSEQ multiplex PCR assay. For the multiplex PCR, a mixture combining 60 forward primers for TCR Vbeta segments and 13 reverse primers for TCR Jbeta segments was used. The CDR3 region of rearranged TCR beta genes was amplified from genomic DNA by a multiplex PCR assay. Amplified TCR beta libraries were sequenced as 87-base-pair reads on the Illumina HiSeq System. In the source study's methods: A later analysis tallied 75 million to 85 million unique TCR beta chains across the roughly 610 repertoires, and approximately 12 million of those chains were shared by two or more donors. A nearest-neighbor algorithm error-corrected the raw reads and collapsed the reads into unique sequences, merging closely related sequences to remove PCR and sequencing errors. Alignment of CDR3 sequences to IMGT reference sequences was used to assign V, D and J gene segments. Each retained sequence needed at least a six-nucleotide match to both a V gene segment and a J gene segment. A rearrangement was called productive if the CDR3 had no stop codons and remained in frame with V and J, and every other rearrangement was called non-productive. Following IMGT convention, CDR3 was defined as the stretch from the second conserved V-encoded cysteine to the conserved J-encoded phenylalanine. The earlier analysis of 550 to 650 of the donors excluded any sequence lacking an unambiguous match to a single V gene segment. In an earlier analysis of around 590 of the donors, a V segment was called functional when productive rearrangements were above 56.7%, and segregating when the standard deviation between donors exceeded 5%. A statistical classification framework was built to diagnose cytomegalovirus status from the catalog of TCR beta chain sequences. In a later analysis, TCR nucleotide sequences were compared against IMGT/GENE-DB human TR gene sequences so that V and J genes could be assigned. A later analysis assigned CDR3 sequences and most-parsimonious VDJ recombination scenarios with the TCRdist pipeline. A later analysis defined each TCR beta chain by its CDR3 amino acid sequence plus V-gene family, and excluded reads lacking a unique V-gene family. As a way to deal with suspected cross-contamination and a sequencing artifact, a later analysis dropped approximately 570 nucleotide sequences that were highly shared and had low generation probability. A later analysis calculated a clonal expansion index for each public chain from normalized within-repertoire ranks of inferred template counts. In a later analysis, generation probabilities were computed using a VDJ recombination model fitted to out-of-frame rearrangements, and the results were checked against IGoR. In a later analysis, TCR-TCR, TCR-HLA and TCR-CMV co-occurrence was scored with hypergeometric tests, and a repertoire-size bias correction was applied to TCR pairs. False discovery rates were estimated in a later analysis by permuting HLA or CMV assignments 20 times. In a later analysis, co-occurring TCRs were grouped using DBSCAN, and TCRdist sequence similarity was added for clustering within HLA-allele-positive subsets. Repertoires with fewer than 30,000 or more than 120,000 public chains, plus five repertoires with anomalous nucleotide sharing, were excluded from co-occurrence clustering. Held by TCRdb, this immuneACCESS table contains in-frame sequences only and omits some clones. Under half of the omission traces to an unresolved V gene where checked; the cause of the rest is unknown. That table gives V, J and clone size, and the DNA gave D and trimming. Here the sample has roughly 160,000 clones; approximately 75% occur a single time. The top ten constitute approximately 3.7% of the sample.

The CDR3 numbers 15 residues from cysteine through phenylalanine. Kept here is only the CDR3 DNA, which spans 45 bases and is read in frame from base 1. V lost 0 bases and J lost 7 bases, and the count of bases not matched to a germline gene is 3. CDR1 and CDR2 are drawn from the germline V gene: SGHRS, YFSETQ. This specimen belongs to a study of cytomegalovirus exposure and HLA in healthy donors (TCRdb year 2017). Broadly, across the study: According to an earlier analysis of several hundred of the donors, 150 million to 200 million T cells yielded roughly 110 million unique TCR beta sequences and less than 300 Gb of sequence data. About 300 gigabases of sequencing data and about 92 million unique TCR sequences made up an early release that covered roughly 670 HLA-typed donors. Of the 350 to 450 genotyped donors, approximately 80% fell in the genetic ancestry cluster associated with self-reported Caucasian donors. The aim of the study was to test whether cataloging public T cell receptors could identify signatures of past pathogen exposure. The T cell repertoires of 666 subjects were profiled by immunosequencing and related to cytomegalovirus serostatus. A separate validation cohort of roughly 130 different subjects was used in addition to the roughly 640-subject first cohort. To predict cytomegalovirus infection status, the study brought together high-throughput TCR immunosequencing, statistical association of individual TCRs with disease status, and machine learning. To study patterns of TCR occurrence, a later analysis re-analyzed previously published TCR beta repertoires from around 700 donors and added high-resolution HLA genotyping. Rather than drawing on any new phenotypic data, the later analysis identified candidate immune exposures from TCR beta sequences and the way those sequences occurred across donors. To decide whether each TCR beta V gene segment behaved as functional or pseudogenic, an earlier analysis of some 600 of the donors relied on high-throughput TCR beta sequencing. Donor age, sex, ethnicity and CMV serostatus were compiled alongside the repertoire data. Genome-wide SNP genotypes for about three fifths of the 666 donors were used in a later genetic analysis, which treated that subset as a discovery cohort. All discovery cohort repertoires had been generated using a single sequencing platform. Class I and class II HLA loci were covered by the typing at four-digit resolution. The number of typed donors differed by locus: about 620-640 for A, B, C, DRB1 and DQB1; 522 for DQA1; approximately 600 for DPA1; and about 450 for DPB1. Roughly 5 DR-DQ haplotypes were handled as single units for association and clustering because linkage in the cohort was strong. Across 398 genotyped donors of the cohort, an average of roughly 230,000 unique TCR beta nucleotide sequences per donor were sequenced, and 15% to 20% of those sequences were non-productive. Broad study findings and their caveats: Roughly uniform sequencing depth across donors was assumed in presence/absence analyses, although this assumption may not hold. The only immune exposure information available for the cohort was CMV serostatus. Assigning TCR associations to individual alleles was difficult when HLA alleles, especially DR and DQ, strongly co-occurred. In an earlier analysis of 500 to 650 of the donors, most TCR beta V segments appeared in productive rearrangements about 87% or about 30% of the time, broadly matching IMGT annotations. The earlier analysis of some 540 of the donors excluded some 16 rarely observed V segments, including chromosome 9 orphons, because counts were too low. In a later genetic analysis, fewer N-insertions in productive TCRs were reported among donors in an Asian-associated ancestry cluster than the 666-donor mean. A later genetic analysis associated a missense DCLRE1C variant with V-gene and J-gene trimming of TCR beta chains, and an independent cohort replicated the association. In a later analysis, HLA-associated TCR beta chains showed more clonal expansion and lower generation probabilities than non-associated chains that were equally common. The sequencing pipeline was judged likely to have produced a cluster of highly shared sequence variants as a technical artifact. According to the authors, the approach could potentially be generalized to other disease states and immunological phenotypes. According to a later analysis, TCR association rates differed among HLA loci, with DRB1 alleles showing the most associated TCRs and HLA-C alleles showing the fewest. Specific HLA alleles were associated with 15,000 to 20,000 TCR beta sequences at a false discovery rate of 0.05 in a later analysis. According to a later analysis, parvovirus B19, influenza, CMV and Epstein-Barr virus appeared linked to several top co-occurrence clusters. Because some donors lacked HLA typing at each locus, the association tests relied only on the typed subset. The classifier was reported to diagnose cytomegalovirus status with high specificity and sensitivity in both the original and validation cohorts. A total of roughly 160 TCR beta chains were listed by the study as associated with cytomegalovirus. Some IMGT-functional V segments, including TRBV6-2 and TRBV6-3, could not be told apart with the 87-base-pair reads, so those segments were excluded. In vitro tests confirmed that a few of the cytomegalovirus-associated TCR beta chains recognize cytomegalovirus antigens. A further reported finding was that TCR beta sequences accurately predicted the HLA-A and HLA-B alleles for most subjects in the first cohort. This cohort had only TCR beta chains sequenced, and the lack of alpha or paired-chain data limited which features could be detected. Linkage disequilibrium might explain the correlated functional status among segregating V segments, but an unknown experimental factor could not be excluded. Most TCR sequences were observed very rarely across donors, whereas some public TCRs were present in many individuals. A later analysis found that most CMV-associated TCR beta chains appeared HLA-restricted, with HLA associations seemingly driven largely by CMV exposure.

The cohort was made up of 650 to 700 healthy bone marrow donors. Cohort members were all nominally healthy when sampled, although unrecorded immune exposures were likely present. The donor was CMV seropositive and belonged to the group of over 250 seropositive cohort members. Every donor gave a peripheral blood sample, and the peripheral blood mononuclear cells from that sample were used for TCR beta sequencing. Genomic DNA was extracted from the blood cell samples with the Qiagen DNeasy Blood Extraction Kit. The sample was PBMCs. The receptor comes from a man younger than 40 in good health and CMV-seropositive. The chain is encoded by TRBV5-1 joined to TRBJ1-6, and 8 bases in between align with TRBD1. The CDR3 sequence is CASSLVGQGNSPLHF. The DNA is TGCGCCAGCAGCTTGGTCGGACAGGGAAATTCACCCCTCCACTTT.